This T cell receptor (beta chain) was observed in a study of T cells after yellow fever vaccination. Study results and caveats: A small share of clonotypes appeared in both CD4 and CD8 compartments. Booster sampling recovered most clones from primary vaccination (approximately 97% CD4, around 88% CD8).

Conversion of TCR transcripts into cDNA relied on 5'RACE template switching, which added a universal primer site and UMIs. One entry per CDR3 protein results from TCRdb running MiXCR on the 5' RACE reads. The table has more than 300,000 distinct CDR3 sequences, around 10% seen once; the top ten hold about 3%. This CDR3 spans 16 amino acids. Trimming removed 2 bases from V and 0 bases from J; junction bases left unmatched: 5. Germline CDR1 reads SGHKS; CDR2 reads YYEKEE (reference sequence). Many counts were recorded for this clonotype. The antigen remains undetermined. The chain carries TRBV5-5 and TRBJ2-3, with 8 bases that match TRBD2. The sequence derives from a man between 18 and 35 years old who received the YFV17D yellow fever vaccine. Sequencing used CD4+ T cells sorted from PBMCs, obtained 45 days after the yellow fever booster vaccination. Here the CDR3 reads CASSFPSGGSTDTQYF. Here the CDR3 DNA reads TGTGCCAGCAGCTTCCCGAGCGGGGGTAGCACAGATACGCAGTATTTT.